The 12 T cell receptor beta chains reported below all come from one sample, sequenced in a study of blood T cell repertoires in COVID-19. Only in-frame clones appear in the TCRdb table, and some are missing; sequencing was by immunoSEQ multiplex PCR. The data hold about 140,000 clones, with 84% observed a single time. The specimen was peripheral blood. All receptors derive from a young man with COVID-19, enrolled during active disease.

The gene calls are TRBV10-1 and TRBJ2-5, with D maybe TRBD1 (5 bases). Trimming removed 4 bases from V and 4 bases from J, with 10 bases in between. The CDR3 extends over 13 amino acids. Germline V gene sequence: CDR1 WNHNN, CDR2 SYGVQD (reference sequence). CDR3 sequence (DNA): TGCGCCAGCAGTGCCGGACATCCAGAGACCCAGTACTTC. Its translation: CASSAGHPETQYF.

The chain employs TRBV29-1 and TRBJ1-2, with D tentatively TRBD1 (6 bases). The ends were cut back, 6 bases at V and 4 bases at J, with 18 bases in the middle. This CDR3 has 14 residues. Germline values: CDR1 SQVTM, CDR2 ANQGSEA. CDR3 protein: CSVTDSRDPYGYTF. The CDR3 DNA sequence: TGCAGCGTGACGGACAGCCGGGACCCCTATGGCTACACCTTC.

The chain couples TRBV29-1 to TRBJ2-1, with D perhaps matching TRBD2 (6 bases). The CDR3 has 12 amino acids. V lost 3 bases and J 9 bases, leaving 12 bases between the germline ends. Germline CDR1 is SQVTM and CDR2 is ANQGSEA. CDR3: CSVEGGSGEQFF. CDR3 bases: TGCAGCGTTGAGGGAGGCTCGGGTGAGCAGTTCTTC.

V gene TRBV27 combines with J gene TRBJ1-5; TRBD1 aligns across 7 bases. CDR1 and CDR2 (germline): MNHEY, SMNVEV (reference sequence). The CDR3 length is 14 residues. V lost 7 bases, J lost 7 bases, and 10 bases stayed unmatched. The CDR3 here is CASNRGGAGQPQHF. The CDR3 DNA is TGTGCCAGCAACCGAGGGGGCGCAGGGCAGCCCCAGCATTTT.

The V and J genes are TRBV2 and TRBJ2-5; the match to TRBD2 covers 10 bases. Germline V gene data show CDR1 as SNHLY and CDR2 as FYNNEI. V was pared by 6 bases and J by 7 bases, with 8 bases of the junction left unmatched. CDR3 length equals 14 residues. CDR3 sequence (DNA): TGTGCCAGCAGCGACCTAGCGGGAGAAAGGACCCAGTACTTC. Encoded protein: CASSDLAGERTQYF. Full variable domain (missing parts from reference TRBV2 and TRBJ2-5): EPEVTQTPSHQVTQMGQEVILRCVPISNHLYFYWYRQILGQKVEFLVSFYNNEISEKSEIFDDQFSVERPDGSNFTLKIRSTKLEDSAMYFCASSDLAGERTQYFGPGTRLLVL.

This clone has only a few counts. This chain links TRBV7-9 with TRBJ1-2; TRBD1 might be the D (5 bases). This CDR3 has 14 amino acids. V gave up 0 bases and J gave up 7 bases, with 12 bases separating them. Germline V gene sequence: CDR1 SEHNR, CDR2 FQNEAQ (reference sequence). The CDR3 loop is CASSLARGSGGYTF. The DNA of the CDR3 is TGTGCCAGCAGCTTAGCACGGGGGTCGGGTGGCTACACCTTC.

This rearrangement joins TRBV11-2 to TRBJ1-2; 11 nucleotides agree with TRBD1. The CDR3 totals 15 residues. Trimming at V came to 5 bases and at J to 6 bases, leaving 8 bases not matched to a gene. Germline V gene data show CDR1 as SGHAT and CDR2 as FQNNGV. CDR3 in amino acids: CASSQLRDRGDGYTF. The CDR3 DNA reads TGTGCCAGCAGCCAACTCCGGGACAGGGGGGATGGCTACACCTTC.

V gene TRBV15 combines with J gene TRBJ1-4; TRBD1 might be the D (5 bases). CDR3 length: 19 residues. The germline V gene encodes CDR1 LNHNV and CDR2 YYDKDF (reference sequence). V dropped 4 bases and J dropped 1 base, with 22 bases sitting between them. CDR3 coding DNA: TGTGCCACCAGCACCTTCCTAATTGCAGGGATGGGAACTAATGAAAAACTGTTTTTT. It specifies CATSTFLIAGMGTNEKLFF.

This clone showed up just a few times. The chain employs TRBV25-1 and TRBJ1-1; the D gene is possibly TRBD1 (5 bases). The CDR3 is made up of 16 amino acids. The germline V and J ends were trimmed by 1 base and 2 bases, with 14 bases remaining between them. Germline V CDR1 and CDR2: MGHDK, SYGVNS. CDR3 bases: TGTGCCAGCAGTGAATCAGACAGATCCTTCAACACTGAAGCTTTCTTT. This encodes CASSESDRSFNTEAFF. The whole variable domain, remainder taken from reference TRBV25-1 and TRBJ1-1, is EADIYQTPRYLVIGTGKKITLECSQTMGHDKMYWYQQDPGMELHLIHYSYGVNSTEKGDLSSESTVSRIRTEHFPLTLESARPSHTSQYLCASSESDRSFNTEAFFGQGTRLTVV.

The J gene is TRBJ1-5, the V gene TRBV7-8; TRBD1 might be the D (5 bases). The CDR3 is 15 amino acids. Germline CDR1 reads SGHVS; CDR2 reads FQNEAQ. Trimming shortened V by 1 base and J by 11 bases, and 18 bases separated the two germline ends. The CDR3 loop reads CASSLGSVASGAQHF. DNA for the CDR3: TGTGCCAGCAGCTTAGGTTCCGTGGCCTCGGGGGCCCAGCATTTT.

The chain joins TRBV3-1 (or the pseudogene TRBV3-2) to TRBJ2-7; D may be TRBD2 (5 bases). The CDR3 is made up of 20 amino acids. V lost 4 bases and J 0 bases, leaving 28 bases between the germline ends. In germline, CDR1 is LGHDT, CDR2 YNNKEL (reference sequence). This chain's CDR3 is CASSPRPDLDGINYSYEQYF. The CDR3 nucleotides read TGTGCCAGCAGCCCCCGTCCGGACTTGGACGGGATAAACTACTCCTACGAGCAGTACTTC.

The chain links TRBV3-1 (or the pseudogene TRBV3-2) to TRBJ2-7, with D unclear. CDR1 LGHDT and CDR2 YNNKEL come from the germline V gene (reference sequence). This CDR3 is built from 13 residues. Between the trimmed V and J ends, which lost 3 bases and 9 bases, there was a span of 15 bases. The CDR3 DNA reads TGTGCCAGCAGCCACAGCAGCGCTAAGGCGCAGTACTTC. As protein: CASSHSSAKAQYF.